This TCR beta chain was profiled in a study of T cell responses to AZD1222 COVID-19 vaccine. Study-wide findings and caveats: Spike-specific TCR breadth and depth went up after people got two AZD1222 doses. The CD4 TCRs associated with vaccination extended across spike and predominated at 160-218 and 743-854. Recipients of AZD1222 seropositive at baseline numbered only 6 or 7. Repertoires were obtained only post-peak T cell response.

With 3 bases removed from V and 4 bases from J, the gap between germline ends came to 12 bases. Germline V gene data show CDR1 as MNHNY and CDR2 as SVGAGI (reference sequence). CDR3 length equals 14 residues. Profiling relied on immunoSEQ multiplex PCR, and the TCRdb table lists in-frame clones only, not all of them. The sample contains 55,000 to 90,000 clones, around 82% of which appear only once. On this clone: What it recognizes is unknown.

Sample: peripheral blood, taken on day 0 of AZD1222 vaccination. V is TRBV6-6 and J is TRBJ1-2, with D possibly being TRBD1 (6 bases). The sequence was collected from an adult in good health. This CDR3 is CASSYRTDPYGYTF. In nucleotides, the CDR3 is TGTGCCAGCAGTTATCGGACAGACCCCTATGGCTACACCTTC.